This is a list of T cell receptor beta chains from one sample in a study of beta chain features in type 1 diabetes. Sequencing was performed with immunoSEQ multiplex PCR; in TCRdb, only in-frame clones are kept and a portion is missing. The sample contains approximately 600,000 clones, approximately 13% of which appear only once. Sequencing was performed on naive CD4+ T cells from blood. These TCRs come from a man aged 25 to 40 with type 1 diabetes. The CDR3 runs from the conserved cysteine through the conserved F or W. A D gene is named only where the DNA matches it firmly. Size tells how often a clone was seen (once, few, many) or the class of an expanded clone, and some rows leave it out.

>TRBV30|-|TRBD1|TRBJ1-2
TGTGCCTGGAACCGGGACAGGGGAACAACAAACTATGGCTACACCTTC
CAWNRDRGTTNYGYTF
>TRBV28|few|TRBD1|TRBJ2-2
TGTGCCAGCAGTTCATTAGGGGGCGAAGCCGGGGAGCTGTTTTTT
CASSSLGGEAGELFF
>TRBV6-6|few|-|TRBJ1-5
TGTGCCAGCACCGGACAAGGCAATCAGCCCCAGCATTTT
CASTGQGNQPQHF
>TRBV16|few|-|TRBJ2-7
TGTGCCAGCAGCCAATGGCTCACAGGGAGATACTCCTACGAGCAGTACTTC
CASSQWLTGRYSYEQYF
>TRBV28|few|TRBD1|TRBJ2-7
TGTGCCAGCTTCTCCACAGGGGCCTCCCCCTACGAGCAGTACTTC
CASFSTGASPYEQYF
>TRBV27|-|TRBD2|TRBJ2-2
TGTGCCAGCAGTCCATGGGAGGGCATCGCCGGGGAGCTGTTTTTT
CASSPWEGIAGELFF
>TRBV14|few|-|TRBJ2-1
TGTGCCAGCAGCCCACGGGAGATAACATCGCACTACAATGAGCAGTTCTTC
CASSPREITSHYNEQFF
>TRBV7-2|few|-|TRBJ2-7
TGTGCCAGCAGCTTACTCGGAGGATCCTACGAGCAGTACTTC
CASSLLGGSYEQYF
>TRBV6-5|-|TRBD1|TRBJ2-7
TGTGCCACCGTTTCTATCGGACAGGCCTACGAGCAGTACTTC
CATVSIGQAYEQYF
>TRBV9|few|-|TRBJ1-2
TGTGCCAGCACCCCCGCTAGGGCAAACTATGGCTACACCTTC
CASTPARANYGYTF
>TRBV4-3|few|-|TRBJ2-5
TGCGCCAGCAGCCAAACTGGGCAAGAGACCCAGTACTTC
CASSQTGQETQYF
>TRBV25-1|few|-|TRBJ2-7
TGTGCCAGCAGTGGGGGAACGGGAGTACAGTACTTC
CASSGGTGVQYF
>TRBV5-1|-|TRBD1|TRBJ2-7
TGCGCCAGCAGCTCCGGACAGGGGGTCTCCTACGAGCAGTACTTC
CASSSGQGVSYEQYF
>TRBV6-5|-|-|TRBJ2-3
TGTGCCAGCAGTTTCCTCACAGGTGAACAAGATACGCAGTATTTT
CASSFLTGEQDTQYF
>TRBV10-3|-|-|TRBJ1-2
TGTGCCATCAGTGAAAGAGGGGATGACTATGGCTACACCTTC
CAISERGDDYGYTF
>TRBV7-2|few|-|TRBJ2-7
TGTGCCAGCAGCTCCCGGGACTCTGGTTACGAGCAGTACTTC
CASSSRDSGYEQYF
>TRBV5-4|-|-|TRBJ1-2
TGTGCCAGCAGCTTGGCGGCAGGGAGTCACTATGGCTACACCTTC
CASSLAAGSHYGYTF